The TCR beta chain under discussion was sequenced for a study of CD8 T cells in ankylosing spondylitis (dated by TCRdb to about 2017). Notes on the research overall: The study profiled T cell receptor beta repertoires in healthy donors and ankylosing spondylitis patients to find disease-linked TCR variants. Peripheral blood samples were taken, and synovial fluid was additionally collected from ankylosing spondylitis patients. In total, the full study cohort was made up of about 99 healthy donors and approximately 27 ankylosing spondylitis patients.

This clonotype was counted many times. Its antigen is currently not known. Per-base quality was not reported, and no clone a single base away is much larger than it. V and J are trimmed by 4 bases and 4 bases, and the gene matches miss 7 bases of the junction. CDR1 and CDR2 were assigned from the germline V gene (reference sequence) as SGHNT and YYREEE. The CDR3 runs 15 amino acids, cysteine and phenylalanine included. Only the CDR3 part of the read is kept: 45 bases, read in frame from the first base. The paper as a whole reports these results and caveats: A CD8+ phenotype was shown by the disease-linked clones, which were found at relatively low frequencies in peripheral blood. Blood from ankylosing spondylitis patients appeared to be characterized by a TCR beta motif made up of under 10 highly homologous amino acid variants. Some motif variants had previously been reported in the synovial fluid and blood of reactive arthritis patients, which suggests shared mechanisms of disease initiation. Significant enrichment of the disease-linked clones was reported in matched synovial fluid samples from ankylosing spondylitis patients.

TCRdb names Illumina HiSeq 2500 as the instrument used. TCR beta libraries were prepared by quantitative 5'-RACE with molecular barcodes. On the authors' methods: To identify disease-linked TCR variants, a new computational method was used, one built on a probabilistic model of VDJ rearrangement. Through fastp at Q25 and MiXCR, TCRdb rebuilt clones from the public reads, retaining in-frame beta chains. When rows share a CDR3 protein, they turn into one entry using the most common DNA and genes. The V and J calls follow TCRdb's processing rather than the paper's. The sample data list about 130,000 distinct CDR3 sequences, and 5.5% to 7.5% of these were observed just once. The ten largest clones capture around 11% of the sample.

The sequence was obtained from a female donor with ankylosing spondylitis or in good health (not recorded which). The material sequenced was blood, either unsorted or a sorted T cell fraction (not recorded which). The sequence joins TRBV5-4 to TRBJ2-2; TRBD1 agrees with 7 junctional bases. The nucleotide sequence reads as follows: TGTGCCAGCAGCCCAGGGGGAATAGGCACCGGGGAGCTGTTTTTT. Its protein reads: CASSPGGIGTGELFF.